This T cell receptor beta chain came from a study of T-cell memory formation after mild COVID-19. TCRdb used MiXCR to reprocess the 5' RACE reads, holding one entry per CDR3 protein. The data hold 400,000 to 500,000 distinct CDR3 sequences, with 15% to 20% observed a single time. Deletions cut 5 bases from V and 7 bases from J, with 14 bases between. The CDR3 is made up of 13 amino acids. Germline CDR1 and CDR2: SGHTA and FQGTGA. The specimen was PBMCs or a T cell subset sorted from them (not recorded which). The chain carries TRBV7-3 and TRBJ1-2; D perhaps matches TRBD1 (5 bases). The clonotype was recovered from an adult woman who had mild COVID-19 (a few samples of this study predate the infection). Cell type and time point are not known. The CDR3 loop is CASSQGAATGYTF. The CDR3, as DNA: TGTGCCAGCAGCCAGGGCGCGGCTACTGGCTACACCTTC. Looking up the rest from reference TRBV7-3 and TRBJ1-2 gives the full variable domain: GAGVSQTPSNKVTEKGKYVELRCDPISGHTALYWYRQSLGQGPEFLIYFQGTGAADDSGLPNDRFFAVRPEGSVSTLKIQRTERGDSAVYLCASSQGAATGYTFGSGTRLTVV.